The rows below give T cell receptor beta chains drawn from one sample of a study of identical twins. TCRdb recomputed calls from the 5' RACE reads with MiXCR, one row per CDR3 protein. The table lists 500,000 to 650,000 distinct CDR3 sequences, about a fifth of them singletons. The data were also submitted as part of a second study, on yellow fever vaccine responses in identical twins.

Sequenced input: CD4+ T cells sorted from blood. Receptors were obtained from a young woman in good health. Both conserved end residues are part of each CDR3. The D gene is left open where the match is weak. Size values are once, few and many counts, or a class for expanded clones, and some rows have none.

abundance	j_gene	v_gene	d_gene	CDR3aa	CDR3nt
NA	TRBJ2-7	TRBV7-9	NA	CASSSGRGTYEQYF	TGTGCCAGCAGCTCCGGACGGGGAACCTACGAGCAGTACTTC
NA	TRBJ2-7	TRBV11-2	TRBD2	CASSPGLAGHEQYF	TGTGCCAGCAGCCCGGGACTAGCGGGACACGAGCAGTACTTC
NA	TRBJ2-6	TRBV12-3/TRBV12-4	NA	CASSFRGANVLTF	TGTGCCAGCAGTTTTCGGGGGGCCAACGTCCTGACTTTC
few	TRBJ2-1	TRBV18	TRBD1	CASSTDRNSYNEQFF	TGTGCCAGCTCGACGGACAGGAACTCCTACAATGAGCAGTTCTTC
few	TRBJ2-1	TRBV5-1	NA	CASSYAGISYNEQFF	TGCGCCAGCAGCTACGCGGGTATATCCTACAATGAGCAGTTCTTC
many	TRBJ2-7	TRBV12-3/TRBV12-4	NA	CASSPPGVGYEQYF	TGTGCCAGCAGTCCCCCGGGGGTGGGCTACGAGCAGTACTTC
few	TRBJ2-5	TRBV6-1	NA	CASSEGQASGETQYF	TGTGCCAGCAGTGAAGGGCAGGCCTCGGGAGAGACCCAGTACTTC
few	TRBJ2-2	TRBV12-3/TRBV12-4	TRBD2	CASGGLAGGLRTGELFF	TGTGCGAGCGGGGGACTAGCGGGAGGGCTTCGGACCGGGGAGCTGTTTTTT
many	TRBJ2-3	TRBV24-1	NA	CATSDRRSTDTQYF	TGTGCCACCAGTGATAGGCGGAGCACAGATACGCAGTATTTT
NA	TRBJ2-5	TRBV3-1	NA	CASSQVTSYPKETQYF	TGTGCCAGCAGCCAAGTAACTAGCTATCCTAAAGAGACCCAGTACTTC
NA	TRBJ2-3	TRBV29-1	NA	CSVVGWGYTDTQYF	TGCAGCGTTGTGGGTTGGGGGTACACAGATACGCAGTATTTT
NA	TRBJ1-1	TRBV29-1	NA	CSVGGSNTEAFF	TGCAGCGTTGGGGGGAGCAACACTGAAGCTTTCTTT
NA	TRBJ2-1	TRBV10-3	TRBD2	CAISGTGTSGREPQGVNEQFF	TGTGCCATCAGTGGGACCGGGACTAGCGGGAGGGAACCGCAGGGAGTCAATGAGCAGTTCTTC
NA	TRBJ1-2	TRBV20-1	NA	CSARAVWGNYGYTF	TGCAGTGCTAGAGCCGTCTGGGGGAACTATGGCTACACCTTC
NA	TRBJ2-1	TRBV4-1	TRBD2	CASSLQISGNRGNEQFF	TGCGCCAGCAGCCTTCAGATAAGCGGGAATCGCGGCAATGAGCAGTTCTTC
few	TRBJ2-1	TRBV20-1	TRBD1	CSARPGQGVDNEQFF	TGCAGTGCTAGACCGGGACAGGGTGTAGACAATGAGCAGTTCTTC
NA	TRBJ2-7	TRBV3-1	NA	CASSQSQYPVYEQYF	TGTGCCAGCAGCCAAAGCCAATACCCCGTCTACGAGCAGTACTTC
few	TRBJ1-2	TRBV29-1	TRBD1	CSVRDREFHGYTF	TGCAGCGTGAGGGACAGGGAGTTTCATGGCTACACCTTC
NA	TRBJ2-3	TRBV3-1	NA	CATCQQGTRTDTQYF	TGTGCCACCTGCCAGCAGGGCACTAGGACAGATACGCAGTATTTT
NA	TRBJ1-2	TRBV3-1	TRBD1	CASSPRGQEGGYTF	TGTGCCAGCAGCCCCCGAGGACAGGAGGGTGGCTACACCTTC
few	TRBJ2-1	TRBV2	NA	CASSARKVLQYEQFF	TGTGCCAGCAGTGCAAGGAAGGTCCTCCAGTATGAGCAGTTCTTC
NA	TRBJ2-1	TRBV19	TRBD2	CASRWGGENGEQFF	TGTGCCAGTAGGTGGGGAGGGGAGAACGGTGAGCAGTTCTTC
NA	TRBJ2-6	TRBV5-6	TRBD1	CASSFDRGMAGANVLTF	TGTGCCAGCAGCTTTGACAGGGGTATGGCTGGGGCCAACGTCCTGACTTTC
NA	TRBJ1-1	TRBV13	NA	CASMRGWDTEAFF	TGTGCCAGCATGAGGGGTTGGGACACTGAAGCTTTCTTT
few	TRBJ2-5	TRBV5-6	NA	CASSWRSAMETQYF	TGTGCCAGCAGCTGGAGGTCGGCGATGGAGACCCAGTACTTC